This is a list of T cell receptor beta chains from one sample in a study of blood T cell repertoires in COVID-19. TCRdb's copy holds only in-frame clones and misses some; the assay was immunoSEQ multiplex PCR. The data hold 250,000 to 350,000 clones, with around 90% observed a single time. The specimen sequenced was peripheral blood. These receptor sequences come from a woman aged 50 to 60 who had recovered from COVID-19. Both conserved end residues are part of each CDR3. A D gene is named only where the DNA matches it firmly. Clone size is given for some rows only: seen once, a few or many times, or a class if the clone is expanded.

>TRBV5-4|.|TRBJ1-2|.
TGTGCCAGCACCGTCGACCAGGGGTATGGCTACACCTTC
CASTVDQGYGYTF
>TRBV21-1|.|TRBJ2-7|.
TGTGCCAGCAGCAACCTGCGAAGGGGTGCTTACGAGCAGTACTTC
CASSNLRRGAYEQYF
>TRBV10-3|.|TRBJ2-2|.
TGTGCCATCAGTGATCTCGGTTGGGAGCTGTTTTTT
CAISDLGWELFF
>TRBV19|.|TRBJ1-4|.
TGTGCCAGTAGATCTTACAGGGACCCTAAGGAAAAACTGTTTTTT
CASRSYRDPKEKLFF
>TRBV18|.|TRBJ2-1|.
TGTGCCAGCTCACCATTGACTGAGGGAAAGTTCTTC
CASSPLTEGKFF
>TRBV10-3|.|TRBJ1-2|TRBD1
TGTGCCATCAGTGTCTCAGGGGGCATCTATGGCTACACCTTC
CAISVSGGIYGYTF
>TRBV6-2/TRBV6-3|.|TRBJ1-5|.
TGTGCCAGCAGTTACTCCGGCCTCGGCTGGGGGGATCAGCCCCAGCATTTT
CASSYSGLGWGDQPQHF
>TRBV28|.|TRBJ2-7|.
TGTGCCAGCGTTACTAGGAGCTCCTACGAGCAGTACTTC
CASVTRSSYEQYF
>TRBV7-3|.|TRBJ2-5|.
TGTGCCAGCAGCCCCTACAGTCTCGGGGGCCAAGAGACCCAGTACTTC
CASSPYSLGGQETQYF
>TRBV15|.|TRBJ2-3|TRBD2
TGTGCCACCAGCAGGGGTAGCGGGGGCGGAGATACGCAGTATTTT
CATSRGSGGGDTQYF
>TRBV7-8|once|TRBJ2-3|TRBD2
TGTGCCAGCAGCTCAATTAGCGGGGGAATAGGCACAGATACGCAGTATTTT
CASSSISGGIGTDTQYF
>TRBV4-3|.|TRBJ2-7|TRBD1
TGCGCCAGCAGCCACAACAGGGGAACCTACGAGCAGTACTTC
CASSHNRGTYEQYF
>TRBV14|.|TRBJ2-7|.
TGTGCCAGCAGCCAAGGCCGGACAGCCGTGGACGAGCAGTACTTC
CASSQGRTAVDEQYF
>TRBV19|.|TRBJ2-1|.
TGTGCCAGTAGTCTCCAGGGCTCCTACAATGAGCAGTTCTTC
CASSLQGSYNEQFF
>TRBV12-3/TRBV12-4|.|TRBJ2-7|.
TGTGCCAGCAGTCCGCGGGGCGGCTACGAGCAGTACTTC
CASSPRGGYEQYF
>TRBV30|.|TRBJ2-5|TRBD1
TGTGCCTGGAGAGAGGGGGCCGGAGAGACCCAGTACTTC
CAWREGAGETQYF
>TRBV6-5|.|TRBJ1-2|.
TGTGCCAGCAGTCTACCGGGTCAGAACTATGGCTACACCTTC
CASSLPGQNYGYTF
>TRBV5-1|few|TRBJ2-1|.
TGCGCCAGCAGCTTGTCGGTAAGCGCAGAGCAGTTCTTC
CASSLSVSAEQFF
>TRBV6-5|few|TRBJ1-5|TRBD1
TGTGCCAGCAGCCCGACAGGGGGCAATCAGCCCCAGCATTTT
CASSPTGGNQPQHF
>TRBV2|.|TRBJ2-7|.
TGTGCCAGCAGTCAAGGGTGGCCGCAAGTTAGGGAGGAGCAGTACTTC
CASSQGWPQVREEQYF
>TRBV10-3|.|TRBJ2-1|TRBD2
TGTGCCATCAGTGAGTTGCGACTAGCGGGGGGGCAAGATGAGCAGTTCTTC
CAISELRLAGGQDEQFF
>TRBV27|.|TRBJ1-1|TRBD1
TGTGCCAGCTCCGGGACAGGGGGCGCGGGGGCTTTCTTT
CASSGTGGAGAFF
>TRBV5-6|.|TRBJ2-1|TRBD2
TGTGCCACCCACGGTAGCGGGAGGTATAATGAGCAGTTCTTC
CATHGSGRYNEQFF
>TRBV7-9|.|TRBJ2-5|.
TGTGCCAGCACTTTTCCCCGGGCGGGGCGGCAAGAGACCCAGTACTTC
CASTFPRAGRQETQYF
>TRBV11-1|.|TRBJ2-3|TRBD2
TGTGCCAGCAGCTTAGCTGGGACTAGGGTCCTGAATACGCAGTATTTT
CASSLAGTRVLNTQYF
>TRBV5-1|.|TRBJ2-1|TRBD2
TGCGCCAGCAGCTTCCTAACCCGACTAGCGGACTTTGAGAACAATGAGCAGTTCTTC
CASSFLTRLADFENNEQFF
>TRBV4-2|many|TRBJ2-7|TRBD1
TGTGCCAGCAGCCAAGAGGGGACAGGTTACGAGCAGTACTTC
CASSQEGTGYEQYF
>TRBV11-3|.|TRBJ2-3|.
TGTGCCAGCAGCCTAGAGGGGGGAGATACGCAGTATTTT
CASSLEGGDTQYF
>TRBV5-4|.|TRBJ1-1|TRBD1
TGTGCCAGCAGCTCTGCCACAGGGGGGAACACTGAAGCTTTCTTT
CASSSATGGNTEAFF
>TRBV27|.|TRBJ1-2|.
TGTGCCAGCAGTCCCTCTTCCCCTCGGGGCTACACCTTC
CASSPSSPRGYTF